Below, one TCR beta chain is given with its context. These data originate in a study of T cell repertoires in ileal Crohn's disease. Turning to the study itself: M0 samples are biopsies from inflamed ileum in the resection specimen.

Time point reported: inflamed ileum from the surgical specimen. CDR1 is MNHEY, CDR2 SMNVEV, per germline (reference sequence). CDR3 size: 11 residues. V was pared by 6 bases and J by 0 bases, with 3 bases between. Method: immunoSEQ multiplex PCR; TCRdb's copy keeps in-frame clones and lacks some. The sample has about 8,000 clones; approximately 85% are singletons. This TCR derives from an adult with Crohn's disease. The chain has TRBV27 and TRBJ2-7; D not certain. The sequencing sample was made of ileal tissue. The CDR3 region is CASRSSYEQYF. The CDR3 DNA reads as TGTGCCAGCAGAAGCTCCTACGAGCAGTACTTC.